What follows describes a single T cell receptor (beta chain). Its antigen remains unidentified. No quality values exist for individual bases; no much larger clone is one base distant. These data originate in a study of blood T cell repertoires in COVID-19 (dated by TCRdb to the early 2020s). Broadly, across the study: The collaborator samples originated in the United States, Italy and Spain and spanned the acute and convalescent phases of COVID-19. A freely available public database, intended as a resource for researchers studying the immune response to SARS-CoV-2, is where the repertoires were released. The material from the prospective study consisted of cDNA or gDNA derived from T cells, B-cell-depleted T cells, or PBMCs. A de-identified subject ID, COVID-19 status, age in years and sex were almost always included in the sample metadata. The dataset comprised deeply sampled blood TCRbeta repertoires from subjects exposed to, actively infected with, or recovered from COVID-19. The samples were drawn from the first 160 participants of the ongoing ImmuneRACE study and from over 950 subjects provided by 6 global collaborators. HLA class I and class II types, where available, came from metadata supplied by the sample provider rather than from assay-based typing.

Collaborating institutions collected whole blood in K2EDTA tubes following their own protocols. For TCRbeta analysis, collaborator samples were shipped as frozen whole blood, as isolated PBMCs, or as DNA extracted from either sample type. The trim is 4 bases for V and 2 bases for J, with a gap of 9 bases between the germline ends. Reading the germline V gene gives CDR1 SGHTA and CDR2 FQGNSA. From the cysteine up to the phenylalanine, the CDR3 has a length of 14 residues. The retained sequence is limited to the CDR3, 42 bases, with the frame set at the first base. Broad study findings and their caveats: Clinical and demographic metadata were provided uncurated, with the amount varying by source and participant.

TCRbeta CDR3 regions were amplified from genomic DNA by means of the immunoSEQ Assay, a bias-controlled multiplex PCR. Per the original workflow: Nucleated cell counts per sample were estimated from amplification of reference gene primers within the assay. To quantify the absolute abundance of each unique TCRbeta CDR3 rearrangement, sequence reads were collapsed and filtered. For each sample, productive Simpson clonality was calculated as the square root of Simpson's diversity index across productive rearrangements. TCRdb mirrors the immuneACCESS table, restricted to in-frame sequences. Some clones are absent from its copies; in checked studies, under half trace to an unresolved V gene, and the reason for the others is unknown. V and J calls and clone size follow that table, whereas D and trimming were derived from the DNA. This sample comprises about 72,000 clones, less than 85% of them detected only once. Together, the top ten hold 15% to 20% of the sample.

This sequence originates from a woman older than 75 with acute or convalescent COVID-19. The sample comprised peripheral blood. The chain uses TRBV7-2 and TRBJ1-5; confidence is insufficient to name the D gene. In nucleotide form, the sequence is TGTGCCAGCAGCTCCACTCGGGGCAATCAGCCCCAGCATTTT. The encoded protein is CASSSTRGNQPQHF.